This T cell receptor beta chain appears in the sequencing data of a study of T cell responses to AZD1222 COVID-19 vaccine. Findings and limits, study-wide: Spike as a whole was targeted by vaccine-associated CD4 TCRs, dominant at 160-218 and 743-854. Females made up more of the donors, who were largely white British, and clonal diversity may have come out too low. The study sampled repertoires only after the peak T cell response. Two AZD1222 doses significantly raised spike-specific TCR breadth and depth over controls.

As concerns this clone: Its antigen is undetermined.

Germline assignment: CDR1 SGDLS and CDR2 YYNGEE. Trimming removed 3 bases at V and 2 bases at J, with 20 bases between. CDR3 length equals 17 residues. Sequencing was performed with immunoSEQ multiplex PCR; in TCRdb, only in-frame clones are kept and a portion is missing. The sample has about 140,000 clones, 80% to 95% seen once. This receptor was identified in an adult in good health. Source: peripheral blood, taken on day 0 of AZD1222 vaccination. This chain links TRBV9 with TRBJ1-1; no clear D gene. CDR3 sequence (DNA): TGTGCCAGCAGCGCGGAAGACACCTTTTTATTTAACACTGAAGCTTTCTTT. Translating it yields CASSAEDTFLFNTEAFF.